Shown below are 20 T cell receptor beta chains from a single sample sequenced in a study of T cell responses to AZD1222 COVID-19 vaccine. Libraries were prepared by immunoSEQ multiplex PCR; TCRdb keeps only in-frame clonotypes and omits some of them. This table has 100,000 to 150,000 clones, around 80% appearing once. Material: peripheral blood, obtained 28 days after the second AZD1222 dose. Receptor source: an adult who received the AZD1222 COVID-19 vaccine.

Written as DNA, the CDR3 is TGTGCCAGCAGTTTTAAGGGACAGCTTACATCTAGATATGGCTACACCTTC. This sequence encodes CASSFKGQLTSRYGYTF. V and J are TRBV28 and TRBJ1-2; TRBD1 matches at 7 bases. With 3 bases clipped from V and 5 bases from J, the junction kept 15 bases outside the gene matches. This CDR3 comprises 17 residues. Germline lookup yields CDR1 MDHEN and CDR2 SYDVKM.

The sample holds one count of this clone. The rearrangement uses TRBV24-1 and TRBJ1-2, with D possibly matching TRBD1 (5 bases). Germline loops: CDR1 KGHDR, CDR2 SFDVKD. This CDR3 region has 15 residues. V shed 3 bases and J shed 4 bases, with 14 bases lying between them. The CDR3 is CATSDPSDGGYGYTF. The CDR3, as DNA: TGTGCCACCAGTGATCCCTCGGACGGGGGCTATGGCTACACCTTC.

The V and J genes are TRBV11-3 and TRBJ2-2; D gene uncertain. This CDR3 has 13 amino acids. The germline gives CDR1 SGHNT, CDR2 YENEEA. V lost 5 bases, J lost 7 bases, and 11 bases lay in between. In nucleotides, the CDR3 is TGTGCCAGCAGCCCTCTCGTCAGCGGGGAGCTGTTTTTT. Its protein product is CASSPLVSGELFF.

The genes are TRBV4-3 and TRBJ1-5; D is possibly TRBD1 (5 bases). Deletions cut 0 bases from V and 6 bases from J, with 12 bases between. CDR3 size: 15 residues. The V gene's germline CDR1 is LGHNA and CDR2 YSLEER. The DNA for the CDR3 is TGCGCCAGCAGCCAAGATCTAGTTGGGGGTCAGCCCCAGCATTTT. It codes for CASSQDLVGGQPQHF.

This chain joins TRBV28 and TRBJ1-5; D unclear. This CDR3 has 13 amino acids. Trimming removed 6 bases from V and 1 base from J, with 7 bases in between. Germline V CDR1 and CDR2: MDHEN, SYDVKM. The chain's CDR3 is CASRGGSNQPQHF. CDR3 nucleotides: TGTGCCAGCAGAGGAGGGAGCAATCAGCCCCAGCATTTT.

This clone was seen only once. This sequence joins TRBV19 and TRBJ1-6; the D is unclear. Trimming stripped 9 bases from V and 10 bases from J, with 19 bases between. The CDR3 is 14 residues long. The germline V gene encodes CDR1 LNHDA and CDR2 SQIVND (reference sequence). The CDR3 region has the DNA TGTGCCAGCCAACAACGTTTACAAGGATCACCCCTCCACTTT. It translates to CASQQRLQGSPLHF.

The chain combines TRBV28 with TRBJ1-2, with D perhaps TRBD1 (6 bases). The CDR3 consists of 14 residues. Per the germline V gene, CDR1 is MDHEN and CDR2 is SYDVKM. With 8 bases removed from V and 4 bases from J, the gap between germline ends came to 17 bases. CDR3 nucleotide sequence: TGTGCCAGCCTGGGGGCCCTGGGTGGCTATGGCTACACCTTC. This codes for CASLGALGGYGYTF.

The chain is built from TRBV6-4 and TRBJ2-2, with D unclear. Trimming left V 2 bases short and J 3 bases short, with 4 bases between. The CDR3 has 13 amino acids. Germline assignment: CDR1 MRHNA and CDR2 SNTAGT. The DNA of the CDR3 is TGTGCCAGCAGTGACAGGGACACCGGGGAGCTGTTTTTT. This translates into CASSDRDTGELFF.

This clone has only a few counts. The chain carries TRBV28 and TRBJ1-6; D remains unclear. The CDR3 is 12 amino acids. CDR1 is MDHEN, CDR2 SYDVKM, per germline. Trimming took 8 bases from V and 9 from J, leaving 11 bases between them. The chain's CDR3 is CASSTPGSPLHF. The CDR3 coding sequence is TGTGCCAGCTCTACACCTGGTTCACCCCTCCACTTT.

This clone appeared a few times. This chain uses TRBV14 with TRBJ1-2, with D tentatively TRBD1 (5 bases). V shed 3 bases and J shed 6 bases, with 11 bases lying between them. The CDR3 is made up of 13 amino acids. The germline CDR1 and CDR2 sequences are SGHDN and FVKESK. DNA for the CDR3: TGTGCCAGCAGCCAGGAATGGGGCCATGGCTACACCTTC. Translation gives CASSQEWGHGYTF.

The chain combines TRBV28 with TRBJ1-4; D remains unclear. This CDR3 comprises 14 residues. The V gene's germline CDR1 is MDHEN and CDR2 SYDVKM. Trimming took off 6 bases at V and 3 bases at J, with 11 bases between the two ends. The CDR3 loop reads CASSPPGANEKLFF. The DNA of the CDR3 is TGTGCCAGCAGCCCCCCGGGAGCTAATGAAAAACTGTTTTTT.

This chain uses TRBV5-1 with TRBJ2-7, with a weak D call TRBD2 (5 bases). V lost 4 bases, J lost 2 bases, and 10 bases lay in between. Germline V gene data show CDR1 as SGHRS and CDR2 as YFSETQ. CDR3 size: 13 residues. This CDR3 is CASSPTGTYEQYF. The DNA for the CDR3 is TGCGCCAGCAGCCCAACGGGGACCTACGAGCAGTACTTC.

J is TRBJ2-6 and V is TRBV9; D gene ambiguous. The germline V gene has CDR1 SGDLS and CDR2 YYNGEE. CDR3 length equals 18 residues. V lost 3 bases to trimming and J lost 4 bases, with 20 bases between them. The DNA of the CDR3 is TGTGCCAGCAGCGCCTCAATTCAGAAGGGTTCCGGGGCCAACGTCCTGACTTTC. It codes for CASSASIQKGSGANVLTF.

The chain combines TRBV29-1 with TRBJ1-2; no clear D gene. V was pared by 2 bases and J by 0 bases, with 19 bases between. CDR1 and CDR2 (germline): SQVTM, ANQGSEA. The CDR3 loop spans 17 amino acids. CDR3 coding DNA: TGCAGCGTTGAACCACATTTCTTATTCGGGGCTAACTATGGCTACACCTTC. This codes for CSVEPHFLFGANYGYTF.

This chain links TRBV6-2 or TRBV6-3 with TRBJ2-7, with 11 bases identical to TRBD1. Trimming cost V 5 bases and J 0 bases; bases outside gene matches: 3. Germline CDR1 reads MNHEY; CDR2 reads SVGEGT. This CDR3 region has 15 residues. The CDR3 sequence is CASSIGTGGSYEQYF. The DNA for the CDR3 is TGTGCCAGCAGTATCGGGACAGGGGGCTCCTACGAGCAGTACTTC.

The rearrangement uses TRBV7-2 and TRBJ2-2, with 10 bases lining up with TRBD2. Germline CDR1 is SGHTA and CDR2 is FQGNSA. With 8 bases clipped from V and 4 bases from J, the junction kept 10 bases outside the gene matches. This CDR3 has 16 amino acids. This CDR3 is CASWAERGGFTGELFF. CDR3 nucleotide sequence: TGTGCCAGCTGGGCCGAGCGGGGGGGCTTCACCGGGGAGCTGTTTTTT. The variable domain in full, with the rest retrieved from reference TRBV7-2 and TRBJ2-2, is GAGVSQSPSNKVTEKGKDVELRCDPISGHTALYWYRQSLGQGLEFLIYFQGNSAPDKSGLPSDRFSAERTGGSVSTLTIQRTQQEDSAVYLCASWAERGGFTGELFFGEGSRLTVL.

The chain carries TRBV5-1 and TRBJ2-3; D possibly uses TRBD1 or TRBD2 (6 bases each). Germline V gives CDR1 SGHRS, CDR2 YFSETQ. The CDR3 length is 13 residues. The ends were cut back, 6 bases at V and 9 bases at J, with 17 bases in the middle. CDR3 region: CASTGGSVRTQYF. Here the CDR3 DNA reads TGCGCCAGCACCGGGGGCTCGGTGCGCACGCAGTATTTT.

The chain uses TRBV3-1 (or the pseudogene TRBV3-2) and TRBJ2-7, with a weak D call TRBD2 (6 bases). Trimming cost V 3 bases and J 6 bases, with 15 bases left between them. There are 14 residues in the CDR3. Germline-derived CDR1 and CDR2 are LGHDT and YNNKEL (reference sequence). The CDR3 coding sequence is TGTGCCAGCAGCCAGGGCCGGGACTTTCTCGAGCAGTACTTC. Its translation: CASSQGRDFLEQYF.

The rearrangement links TRBV6-6 to TRBJ1-4; possibly TRBD1 for D (5 bases). The CDR3 is made up of 14 amino acids. CDR1 MNHNY and CDR2 SVGAGI come from the germline V gene (reference sequence). V lost 7 bases and J 7 bases, leaving 16 bases between the germline ends. The CDR3 DNA follows: TGTGCCAGCATTAGCAAAGGTGGGGGTGAAAAACTGTTTTTT. This translates into CASISKGGGEKLFF.

V gene TRBV5-8 combines with J gene TRBJ2-3; TRBD2 matches at 9 bases. The CDR3 length is 16 residues. Germline CDR1 and CDR2: SGHTS and YDEGEE. V lost 0 bases, J lost 5 bases, and 7 bases stayed unmatched. The CDR3: CASSLEGGGAGDTQYF. The DNA of the CDR3 is TGTGCCAGCAGCTTGGAAGGCGGGGGGGCAGGAGATACGCAGTATTTT.